One and the same sample provided the 18 T cell receptor beta chains below, sequenced in a study of cytomegalovirus exposure and HLA in healthy donors. Primers for the PCR totalled 60 Vbeta and 13 Jbeta. TCRdb keeps only in-frame clones here, not all; method: immunoSEQ multiplex PCR. In the table there are 160,000 or so clones, more than 65% of which are singletons. Sequencing was performed on PBMCs. These receptors all come from a man between 18 and 35 years old in good health and CMV-seropositive.

The chain uses TRBV6-5 and TRBJ1-2, with TRBD1 matching 7 bases. The germline gives CDR1 MNHEY, CDR2 SVGAGI. The J segment lost 2 bases and the V segment lost 2 bases, leaving 5 bases of the junction unmatched. There are 15 residues in the CDR3. The CDR3 spells CASSYGGTANYGYTF. DNA of the CDR3: TGTGCCAGCAGTTACGGAGGGACAGCCAACTATGGCTACACCTTC.

This clone was observed a few times. The chain has TRBV19 and TRBJ1-1, with D possibly TRBD1 on 5 matching bases. V was pared by 8 bases and J by 11 bases, with 24 bases between. CDR3 size: 14 residues. The germline V gene encodes CDR1 LNHDA and CDR2 SQIVND (reference sequence). CDR3 residues: CASFDSDPYLRAFF. DNA of the CDR3: TGTGCCAGTTTCGACAGTGACCCCTACTTGAGGGCTTTCTTT.

V is TRBV11-3 and J is TRBJ2-5; D possibly corresponds to TRBD1 (5 bases). This CDR3 contains 15 residues. CDR1 and CDR2 (germline): SGHNT, YENEEA. V was shortened by 0 bases and J by 6 bases, with 14 bases between the two germline ends. The CDR3 protein is CASSLDRGVVKTQYF. The CDR3 DNA reads TGTGCCAGCAGCTTAGATAGGGGTGTAGTGAAGACCCAGTACTTC.

The chain employs TRBV28 and TRBJ1-1; 7 nucleotides line up with TRBD1. Germline V gene data show CDR1 as MDHEN and CDR2 as SYDVKM. V gave up 2 bases and J gave up 2 bases; unmatched junction bases: 11. The CDR3 runs 17 residues. CDR3 in DNA: TGTGCCAGCAGTTTACCCCCAGGAGCAGGGGGAAACACTGAAGCTTTCTTT. Translation: CASSLPPGAGGNTEAFF.

The chain couples TRBV2 to TRBJ2-3; TRBD2 might be the D (7 bases). The CDR3 spans 16 residues. V gave up 4 bases and J gave up 4 bases, with 18 bases separating them. Germline lookup yields CDR1 SNHLY and CDR2 FYNNEI. The CDR3 here is CASSALGGRFSDTQYF. The DNA for the CDR3 is TGTGCCAGCAGTGCATTGGGGGGGCGTTTCTCAGATACGCAGTATTTT.

The chain has TRBV6-1 and TRBJ2-7; 7 bases are a match to TRBD1. Germline assignment: CDR1 MNHNS and CDR2 SASEGT. CDR3 size: 12 residues. Trimming at V came to 6 bases and at J to 3 bases, leaving 2 bases not matched to a gene. The CDR3 here is CASRPGGYEQYV. Written as DNA, the CDR3 is TGTGCCAGCAGGCCAGGGGGCTACGAGCAGTACGTC.

This clone was found once. J is TRBJ1-3 and V is TRBV5-6; the D is unclear. Germline assignment: CDR1 SGHDT and CDR2 YYEEEE. The CDR3 runs to 15 residues. V lost 0 bases, J lost 0 bases, and 7 bases lay in between. The CDR3 loop is CASSLGAFSGNTIYF. The CDR3 coding sequence is TGTGCCAGCAGCTTGGGCGCGTTCTCTGGAAACACCATATATTTT. Full variable domain (rest looked up from reference TRBV5-6 and TRBJ1-3): DAGVTQSPTHLIKTRGQQVTLRCSPKSGHDTVSWYQQALGQGPQFIFQYYEEEERQRGNFPDRFSGHQFPNYSSELNVNALLLGDSALYLCASSLGAFSGNTIYFGEGSWLTVV.

The rearrangement joins TRBV2 to TRBJ2-3, with 9 bases aligning to TRBD2. Germline V gene sequence: CDR1 SNHLY, CDR2 FYNNEI. CDR3 size: 15 residues. V shed 6 bases, J shed 7 bases, and the junction held 11 bases outside the gene matches. The DNA for the CDR3 is TGTGCCAGCAGGGAGAGGACTAGCGAGGGGAATACGCAGTATTTT. This codes for CASRERTSEGNTQYF.

V gene TRBV11-3 combines with J gene TRBJ2-3, with 8 positions matching TRBD2. CDR3 size: 14 residues. CDR1 and CDR2 (germline): SGHNT, YENEEA. Trimming removed 5 bases from V and 1 base from J; junction bases left unmatched: 2. Written as DNA, the CDR3 is TGTGCCAGCAGCCCACTAGCGGGCACAGATACGCAGTATTTT. Its translation: CASSPLAGTDTQYF.

The V gene is TRBV5-4, the J gene TRBJ1-1; 7 nucleotides match TRBD1. Germline loops: CDR1 SGHNT, CDR2 YYREEE (reference sequence). CDR3 length equals 14 residues. J gave up 5 bases and V 3 bases, and 7 bases lay outside the gene matches. CDR3 region: CASSSTGVRTEAFF. CDR3 nucleotides: TGTGCCAGCAGCTCTACAGGGGTTCGAACTGAAGCTTTCTTT.

Written as DNA, the CDR3 is TGTGCCAGCAGCCCACAAATCCCGCCATACAATGAGCAGTTCTTC. Its protein product is CASSPQIPPYNEQFF. The rearrangement joins TRBV7-3 to TRBJ2-1; D is undetermined. The CDR3 totals 15 residues. V was trimmed by 5 bases and J by 4 bases, leaving 15 bases between them. Germline-derived CDR1 and CDR2 are SGHTA and FQGTGA.

Concerning this clone: Germline is not matched at one junction end, which may reflect a read error. V gene TRBV5-1 combines with J gene TRBJ1-1; D might be TRBD1 (5 bases). Germline V lookup: CDR1 SGHRS, CDR2 YFSETQ. The CDR3 runs 11 residues. The CDR3 nucleotides are TGCGCCAGCAGCTTGGATGGGGAAGACAGTTTT. It is translated as CASSLDGEDSF.

This chain uses TRBV7-3 with TRBJ1-6, with D possibly being TRBD1 (6 bases). The germline V gene has CDR1 SGHTA and CDR2 FQGTGA. The CDR3 runs to 15 residues. Trimming took off 5 bases at V and 5 bases at J, with 13 bases between the two ends. The CDR3 protein is CASSPTGTNNSPLHF. The CDR3 DNA reads as TGTGCCAGCAGCCCAACAGGGACTAATAATTCACCCCTCCACTTT.

This chain connects TRBV9 to TRBJ2-1; 9 nucleotides agree with TRBD2. Germline values: CDR1 SGDLS, CDR2 YYNGEE. The CDR3 loop spans 16 amino acids. V lost 0 bases to trimming and J lost 3 bases; unmatched junction nucleotides: 4. CDR3 sequence reads: CASSVEGAGGYNEQFF. In DNA form, the CDR3 reads TGTGCCAGCAGCGTAGAGGGAGCGGGGGGCTACAATGAGCAGTTCTTC.

The chain recombines TRBV7-9 with TRBJ2-2; TRBD1 aligns across 8 bases. CDR3 size: 16 residues. The junction had 8 bases not matched to a gene; V was cut back by 2 bases and J by 6 bases. Germline V gene sequence: CDR1 SEHNR, CDR2 FQNEAQ (reference sequence). In DNA form, the CDR3 reads TGTGCCAGCAGCTTAATGGGACAGGATTTGGCCGGGGAGCTGTTTTTT. This translates into CASSLMGQDLAGELFF. Based on the CDR3 plus reference TRBV7-9 and TRBJ2-2, the full variable domain is DTGVSQNPRHKITKRGQNVTFRCDPISEHNRLYWYRQTLGQGPEFLTYFQNEAQLEKSRLLSDRFSAERPKGSFSTLEIQRTEQGDSAMYLCASSLMGQDLAGELFFGEGSRLTVL.

This sequence joins TRBV5-1 and TRBJ2-1, with TRBD1 matching over 8 bases. CDR3 size: 14 residues. Germline trimming cut 3 bases from V and 6 bases from J; bases unmatched to any gene: 5. Germline V gene sequence: CDR1 SGHRS, CDR2 YFSETQ. The CDR3 here is CASSSGQGGNEQFF. DNA for the CDR3: TGCGCCAGCAGCTCCGGACAGGGAGGCAATGAGCAGTTCTTC.

The CDR3 nucleotides read TGTGCCAGCAGTCTAACAGCCTCTGGGCCCCAGCATTTT. Protein product: CASSLTASGPQHF. The V gene is TRBV6-5, the J gene TRBJ1-5; D gene uncertain. The CDR3 runs 13 residues. V shed 5 bases and J shed 9 bases, with 14 bases lying between them. The germline CDR1 and CDR2 sequences are MNHEY and SVGAGI.

V is TRBV6-1 and J is TRBJ2-2; no reliable D call. V was trimmed by 1 base and J by 7 bases, leaving 7 bases between them. Germline assignment: CDR1 MNHNS and CDR2 SASEGT. This CDR3 has 13 residues. CDR3 loop: CASSEEESGELFF. In DNA form, the CDR3 reads TGTGCCAGCAGTGAAGAGGAGAGCGGGGAGCTGTTTTTT.